This T cell receptor (beta chain) is drawn from a study of blood T cell repertoires in COVID-19. Sequencing was performed with immunoSEQ multiplex PCR; in TCRdb, only in-frame clones are kept and a portion is missing. The sample lists 250,000 to 350,000 clones; roughly 88% were seen once. All recovered Cohort 3 donors got two negative PCRs, got clearance, or saw symptom resolution. Per the germline V gene, CDR1 is MNHEY and CDR2 is SMNVEV (reference sequence). The CDR3 length is 12 residues. The V end was cut by 5 bases, the J end by 16 bases, with 18 bases between. The V and J genes are TRBV27 and TRBJ2-1; a weak D match, TRBD2 (5 bases). This TCR was sampled from a young woman who had recovered from COVID-19. What was sequenced was PBMCs or T cells enriched from blood (not recorded which). The CDR3 protein is CASSLRAGESFF. The DNA of the CDR3 is TGTGCCAGCAGTCTACGAGCCGGGGAATCATTCTTC.